The T cell receptor (beta chain) under discussion was sequenced for a study of identical twins. General study findings and limits: Twins shared beta out-of-frame sequences in excess, but this excess was weaker. Invariant MAIT and iNKT cells could partly confound zero-insertion analyses. Conclusions were drawn cross-sectionally by statistical analysis, without following the same donors.

With regard to this clonotype: Its antigen remains unidentified.

Trimming cost V 1 base and J 2 bases, with 7 bases left between them. The germline V gene has CDR1 GTSNPN and CDR2 SVGIG (reference sequence). This CDR3 contains 13 residues. Using its own MiXCR run on the 5' RACE reads, TCRdb lists one record per CDR3 protein. The sample has under 800,000 distinct CDR3 sequences, around 21% seen once. The same sample was also studied in work on T cells expressing NK-cell markers.

Sequences were obtained from PBMCs. The chain recombines TRBV30 with TRBJ2-3; no clear D gene. This TCR came from a young woman in good health. For the CDR3, the DNA is TGTGCCTGGAGTGGTGGTCCCACAGATACGCAGTATTTT. This gives the protein CAWSGGPTDTQYF.